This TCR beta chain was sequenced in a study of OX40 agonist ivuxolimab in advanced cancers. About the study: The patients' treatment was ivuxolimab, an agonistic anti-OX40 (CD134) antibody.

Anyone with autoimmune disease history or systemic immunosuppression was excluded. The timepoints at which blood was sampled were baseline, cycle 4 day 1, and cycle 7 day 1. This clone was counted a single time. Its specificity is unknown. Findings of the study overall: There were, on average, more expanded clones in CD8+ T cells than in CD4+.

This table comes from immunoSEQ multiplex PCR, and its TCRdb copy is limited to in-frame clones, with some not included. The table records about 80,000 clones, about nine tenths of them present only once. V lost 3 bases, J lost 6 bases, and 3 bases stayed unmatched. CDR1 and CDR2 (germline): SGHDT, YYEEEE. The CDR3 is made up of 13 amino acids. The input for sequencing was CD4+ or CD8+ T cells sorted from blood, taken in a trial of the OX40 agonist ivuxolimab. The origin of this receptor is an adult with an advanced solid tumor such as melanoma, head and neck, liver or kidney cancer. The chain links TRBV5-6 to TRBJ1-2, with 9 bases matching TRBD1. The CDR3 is CASSWRTGDGYTF. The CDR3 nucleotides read TGTGCCAGCAGCTGGAGGACAGGGGATGGCTACACCTTC.